Below, 31 T cell receptor beta chains from the same sample are listed, as sequenced in a study of tumor-infiltrating lymphocytes in primary liver carcinoma. Both RNA and DNA were isolated together from around 20-30 mg of bulk tissue that had not been sorted. The authors made TCR beta cDNA from roughly 480 ng total RNA with a constant-region primer. Slightly modified ARM-PCR with three nested multiplex PCR rounds yielded TCR beta libraries. It was with TRBV1-TRBV30 forward primers and a C-beta reverse primer that the first two PCR rounds were run, at 10 to 11 cycles each. TCRdb re-called the multiplex PCR reads through MiXCR, storing one row per CDR3 protein. The sample comprises tens of thousands of distinct CDR3 sequences, about two thirds of which are singletons, and 29% rests with the top ten. Sequencing input: liver tumor tissue from sampling region 5. Subset of the sample: tumor region T5, tumor centre. Every receptor here comes from a man aged 40-55 years with primary liver carcinoma and hepatitis B virus infection.

As to this clonotype: The CDR3 does not close with the conserved phenylalanine or tryptophan, likely indicating a read error. The chain recombines TRBV11-2 with TRBJ2-1; TRBD2 agrees at 11 bases. The CDR3 loop spans 16 amino acids. The germline gives CDR1 SGHAT, CDR2 FQNNGV. CDR3 nucleotides: TGTGCCAACAGCTTTCCACTAGCGGGAGATTTCAATGAGCAGTTCCTC. This codes for CANSFPLAGDFNEQFL.

This sequence joins TRBV6-5 and TRBJ1-4; 8 positions agree with TRBD1. V lost 6 bases, J lost 9 bases, and 9 bases stayed unmatched. The CDR3 extends over 14 amino acids. CDR1 and CDR2 from the germline V gene are MNHEY and SVGAGI. CDR3 amino acids: CASRSRQGAQKLFF. In nucleotides, the CDR3 is TGTGCCAGCAGGTCCAGGCAGGGGGCCCAAAAACTGTTTTTT.

This clonotype was found many times. The chain couples TRBV2 to TRBJ2-1; 8 bases are shared with TRBD1. CDR1 and CDR2 from the germline V gene are SNHLY and FYNNEI. The CDR3 loop spans 13 amino acids. The trim removed 11 bases at V and 6 bases at J, leaving 9 bases unmatched. The CDR3: CAGYRGMANEQFF. CDR3 DNA: TGTGCCGGCTACAGGGGGATGGCCAATGAGCAGTTCTTC.

There are a few counts of this clonotype. CDR3 protein: CASGDPPMQSKNIQYF. CDR3 in DNA: TGTGCCAGCGGAGACCCTCCTATGCAGTCCAAAAACATTCAGTACTTC. The chain combines TRBV2 with TRBJ2-4; D gene unclear. The CDR3 sequence is 16 residues long. The germline V gene encodes CDR1 SNHLY and CDR2 FYNNEI. V lost 8 bases and J 2 bases, leaving 19 bases between the germline ends. Looking up the rest from reference TRBV2 and TRBJ2-4 gives the full variable domain: EPEVTQTPSHQVTQMGQEVILRCVPISNHLYFYWYRQILGQKVEFLVSFYNNEISEKSEIFDDQFSVERPDGSNFTLKIRSTKLEDSAMYFCASGDPPMQSKNIQYFGAGTRLSVL.

This clonotype was seen repeatedly, ten times or more. This chain links TRBV9 with TRBJ2-5; 9 bases are shared with TRBD2. CDR1 is SGDLS and CDR2 is YYNGEE in the germline V gene. This CDR3 spans 15 amino acids. J lost 5 bases, V lost 0 bases, and 5 bases had no gene match. CDR3 in DNA: TGTGCCAGCAGCGTAGCCTCTAGCGGGGCGGAGACCCAGTACTTC. Its translation: CASSVASSGAETQYF.

As to this clonotype: The junction differs from germline at one of its ends, possibly a read error. The chain employs TRBV11-2 and TRBJ2-7; no clear D. The CDR3 spans 14 residues. From germline, CDR1 is SGHAT and CDR2 FQNNGV. The DNA of the CDR3 is TGTGCTAGCAGCTTAATTGACACTGCCTACGAGCAATACTTC. It codes for CASSLIDTAYEQYF.

Details on this clonotype: A much larger clone differs by one base, so this may be a read error. The rearrangement links TRBV28 to TRBJ2-5, with 9 positions matching TRBD2. Germline values: CDR1 MDHEN, CDR2 SYDVKM. There are 15 residues in the CDR3. CDR3: CASSLNWRGGEIQYF. The DNA of the CDR3 is TGTGCCAGCAGTTTAAACTGGCGGGGGGGAGAGATCCAGTACTTC.

V gene TRBV6-5 combines with J gene TRBJ2-6; weak D call: TRBD1 (5 bases). Per germline, CDR1 MNHEY and CDR2 SVGAGI. The V and J ends lost 9 bases and 1 base respectively, with 16 bases between them. This CDR3 is 16 amino acids long. CDR3 sequence (DNA): TGTGCCAGTGGGGCAGGTCCTGATTCTGGGGCCAACGTCCTGACTTTC. Its protein is CASGAGPDSGANVLTF.

This chain links TRBV14 with TRBJ1-4; no reliable D call. The CDR3 spans 13 residues. Trimming took 3 bases from V and 9 from J, leaving 11 bases between them. The germline V gene encodes CDR1 SGHDN and CDR2 FVKESK. The CDR3, as DNA: TGTGCCAGCAGCCACGGTTCAACACAAAAACTGTTTTTT. Protein: CASSHGSTQKLFF. The whole variable domain, filled in from reference TRBV14 and TRBJ1-4, reads EAGVTQFPSHSVIEKGQTVTLRCDPISGHDNLYWYRRVMGKEIKFLLHFVKESKQDESGMPNNRFLAERTGGTYSTLKVQPAELEDSGVYFCASSHGSTQKLFFGSGTQLSVL.

A remark on this clonotype: Because the CDR3 is missing its conserved closing phenylalanine or tryptophan, this is likely a read error. V and J are TRBV29-1 and TRBJ2-5; D perhaps matches TRBD2 (7 bases). The CDR3 has 13 residues. Germline lookup yields CDR1 SQVTM and CDR2 ANQGSEA. CDR3 residues: CGVGGGAAETQYY. In DNA, the CDR3 is TGCGGCGTTGGTGGGGGGGCCGCTGAGACCCAGTACTAC.

The chain is built from TRBV4-2 and TRBJ2-7; 11 bases map to TRBD2. The CDR3 consists of 16 residues. CDR1 and CDR2 from the germline V gene are LGHNA and YNFKEQ. The CDR3 loop reads CANSQGELAGGHEQYF. The CDR3, as DNA: TGTGCAAACAGCCAAGGGGAGCTAGCGGGAGGCCACGAGCAGTACTTC.

This clonotype was recorded at least ten times. The chain joins TRBV30 to TRBJ2-7, with a weak D call TRBD1 (5 bases). CDR3 size: 14 residues. Trimming took off 1 base at V and 4 bases at J, with 14 bases between the two ends. The germline V gene encodes CDR1 GTSNPN and CDR2 SVGIG (reference sequence). CDR3: CAWSEPGLGYEQYF. CDR3 sequence (DNA): TGTGCCTGGAGTGAGCCAGGGCTGGGTTACGAGCAGTACTTC.

This clonotype was picked up one time. At one boundary the junction diverges from the germline segment, which might be a read error. The chain employs TRBV11-2 and TRBJ2-5; a weak D match, TRBD2 (6 bases). This CDR3 spans 16 amino acids. Germline CDR1 reads SGHAT; CDR2 reads FQNNGV. The CDR3 sequence: CACRSRDSAHQEIQYF. The CDR3 DNA reads TGTGCCTGTAGATCCCGGGACTCGGCCCACCAGGAGATCCAGTACTTC.

This clonotype has at least ten counts. This chain joins TRBV6-1 and TRBJ2-1; the match to TRBD1 covers 8 bases. V shed 0 bases, J shed 9 bases, and the junction held 7 bases outside the gene matches. From germline, CDR1 is MNHNS and CDR2 SASEGT. There are 15 residues in the CDR3. The CDR3 coding sequence is TGTGCCAGCAGTGAAGCTCTACAGGGGGTGGGTGAGCAGTTCTTC. It yields the protein CASSEALQGVGEQFF.

In regard to this clonotype: A much larger clone differs from this one at a single base, so this may be a read error. The CDR3 DNA reads as TGTGCCATCAGCGGACGGGACTACGAGCAGTACTTC. Its translation: CAISGRDYEQYF. The gene calls are TRBV7-9 and TRBJ2-7; TRBD2 is a possible D gene (5 bases). Germline V CDR1 and CDR2: SEHNR, FQNEAQ (reference sequence). The CDR3 is made up of 12 amino acids.

As for this clonotype: One end of the junction does not line up with germline, which may come from a read error. J is TRBJ2-7 and V is TRBV12-3 or TRBV12-4, with D tentatively TRBD2 (5 bases). This CDR3 has 11 residues. This chain's CDR3 is CASSLALKQYF. The CDR3 nucleotides are TGTGCAAGCAGTTTAGCGTTGAAGCAGTACTTC.

This clonotype appeared a single time. The junction departs from germline at one end; a sequencing error may be responsible. The J gene is TRBJ2-2, the V gene TRBV6-5, with D possibly being TRBD2 (5 bases). Germline CDR1 and CDR2: MNHEY and SVGAGI. This CDR3 is built from 15 residues. The chain's CDR3 is CASSYGVDCTGELLF. In DNA form, the CDR3 reads TGTGCCAGCAGTTACGGAGTGGACTGCACCGGGGAGCTGCTTTTT.

Comment on this clonotype: This could be a read error, since a much larger clone is one nucleotide away. The J gene is TRBJ2-3, the V gene TRBV7-9, with D perhaps TRBD1 (5 bases). The CDR3 is 14 residues long. Germline-derived CDR1 and CDR2 are SEHNR and FQNEAQ (reference sequence). V was shortened by 2 bases and J by 4 bases, with 10 bases between the two germline ends. In DNA, the CDR3 is TGTGCCAGCAGCTTACAGACAGCCGCAGATACGCAGTATTTT. Its translation: CASSLQTAADTQYF.

CDR3 DNA: TGTGCCATCGGCGAAGGGACTAACCTTCGAGAGACCCAGTACTTC. It encodes CAIGEGTNLRETQYF. The chain combines TRBV24-1 with TRBJ2-5; TRBD2 agrees at 7 bases. Germline lookup yields CDR1 KGHDR and CDR2 SFDVKD. This CDR3 is 15 amino acids long. V lost 11 bases to trimming and J lost 4 bases; unmatched junction nucleotides: 15.

To note about this clonotype: The CDR3 end shows no conserved phenylalanine or tryptophan, and so a read error is likely. The rearrangement joins TRBV4-1 to TRBJ2-4, with D unresolved. In germline, CDR1 is MGHRA, CDR2 YSYEKL. The CDR3 loop spans 15 amino acids. CDR3 in DNA: TGCGCCAGCAGCCAAGAGTCCCTTCCCAAAAACACTCAGTACCTC. It translates to CASSQESLPKNTQYL.

On this clonotype: Possible read error: a much larger clone is one base away. This likely comes from a read error, as the CDR3 has no conserved phenylalanine or tryptophan at its end. The J gene is TRBJ2-1, the V gene TRBV30; TRBD2 agrees at 7 bases. In germline, CDR1 is GTSNPN, CDR2 SVGIG (reference sequence). V trimming: 2 bases; J trimming: 1 base; junction bases outside the gene matches: 5. The CDR3 spans 15 residues. The CDR3 nucleotides read TGTGCCTGGAGTCCTGGACTAGGGTCCTACAATGAGCAGTTCTTA. It encodes CAWSPGLGSYNEQFL.

To note about this clonotype: The conserved phenylalanine or tryptophan is not found at the CDR3 terminus, so this likely reflects a read error. The chain couples TRBV4-1 to TRBJ2-1; 11 nucleotides align to TRBD2. The CDR3 covers 18 residues. V gave up 3 bases and J gave up 4 bases; unmatched junction bases: 11. Germline-derived CDR1 and CDR2 are MGHRA and YSYEKL. The CDR3 DNA follows: TGCGCCAGCAGCCATTATCCAATGGGACTAGCGGCTTACAATGAGCAGTTCCTC. Its protein product is CASSHYPMGLAAYNEQFL.

Remarks on this clonotype: Sequence at one end of the junction differs from germline and may be a read error. The J gene is TRBJ1-1, the V gene TRBV6-1; D might be TRBD1 (6 bases). Per germline, CDR1 MNHNS and CDR2 SASEGT. This CDR3 contains 14 residues. The CDR3 loop is CASSELSRGDETLF. The CDR3 nucleotides are TGTGCCAGCAGTGAATTGAGCAGGGGAGATGAAACTCTCTTT.

On this clonotype itself: Since no conserved phenylalanine or tryptophan closes the CDR3, a read error is the likely cause. It is unclear where the CDR3 begins or ends on the DNA, so no DNA is shown, and the CDR3 is as TCRdb lists it. The chain joins TRBV11-2 to TRBJ2-7. Termini included, the CDR3 measures 14 amino acids. Germline CDR1 SGHAT, CDR2 FQNNGV. The CDR3 region is CACSLTDGAYEKYS.

In its sample, this clonotype was seen a few times. Because the CDR3 is missing its conserved closing phenylalanine or tryptophan, this is likely a read error. This chain joins TRBV12-3 or TRBV12-4 and TRBJ2-2, with D uncertain. Trimming took off 7 bases at V and 6 bases at J, with 15 bases between the two ends. This CDR3 is 14 amino acids long. The CDR3 reads CASNSRHPPGELFV. The CDR3 bases are TGTGCCAGCAATTCCCGACACCCTCCCGGGGAGCTGTTTGTT.

This clonotype occurred a few times. The junction departs from germline at one end; a sequencing error may be responsible. The rearrangement uses TRBV5-1 and TRBJ2-5; D is ambiguous. Per the germline V gene, CDR1 is SGHRS and CDR2 is YFSETQ. CDR3 length equals 15 residues. CDR3 loop: CASSLAYVWVETQYF. In nucleotides, the CDR3 is TGCGCCAGCAGCTTAGCCTATGTATGGGTGGAGACCCAGTATTTC. The whole variable domain, filled in from reference TRBV5-1 and TRBJ2-5, reads KAGVTQTPRYLIKTRGQQVTLSCSPISGHRSVSWYQQTPGQGLQFLFEYFSETQRNKGNFPGRFSGRQFSNSRSEMNVSTLELGDSALYLCASSLAYVWVETQYFGPGTRLLVL.

Concerning this clonotype: No conserved phenylalanine or tryptophan ends this CDR3, so it is likely a read error. The rearrangement joins TRBV6-5 to TRBJ1-5, with D hard to call. The CDR3 sequence is 17 residues long. Germline V gene lookup returns CDR1 MNHEY and CDR2 SVGAGI. V was shortened by 3 bases and J by 3 bases, with 18 bases between the two germline ends. The CDR3 DNA reads as TGTGCCAGCAGTTATGACCCTCCACGGGCCGCCAATCAGCCCCAGCATTCT. Protein: CASSYDPPRAANQPQHS.

Here the CDR3 reads CASSFSRNTEAFF. CDR3 nucleotides: TGTGCCAGCAGCTTTTCCAGGAACACTGAAGCTTTCTTT. The chain carries TRBV7-3 and TRBJ1-1; D gene ambiguous. The ends were cut back, 3 bases at V and 1 base at J, with 6 bases in the middle. The CDR3 spans 13 residues. Germline loops: CDR1 SGHTA, CDR2 FQGTGA.

Ten or more counts support this clonotype. The chain carries TRBV28 and TRBJ2-3; D possibly corresponds to TRBD2 (5 bases). Trimming removed 3 bases from V and 4 bases from J, with 11 bases in between. Germline assignment: CDR1 MDHEN and CDR2 SYDVKM. The CDR3 runs 14 residues. The CDR3 spells CASSLRVWADTQYF. In DNA form, the CDR3 reads TGTGCCAGCAGTTTGAGGGTCTGGGCAGATACGCAGTATTTT.

With respect to this clonotype: One end of the junction varies from germline; a read error may be responsible. The DNA of the CDR3 is TGTGCCAGCAGAATCAGGGCTGGAAACATCATATATTTT. This encodes CASRIRAGNIIYF. The chain recombines TRBV6-5 with TRBJ1-3; TRBD1 might be the D (5 bases). CDR1 is MNHEY and CDR2 is SVGAGI in the germline V gene. This CDR3 is 13 amino acids long.

With respect to this clonotype: The junction departs from germline at one end; a sequencing error may be responsible. The chain combines TRBV7-9 with TRBJ2-7; D may be TRBD2 (7 bases). The CDR3 has 12 amino acids. Germline V CDR1 and CDR2: SEHNR, FQNEAQ (reference sequence). CDR3 residues: CTSSLGRGEFNF. The CDR3 region has the DNA TGTACCAGCAGCTTAGGGAGGGGGGAGTTTAACTTC.